The 8 T cell receptor beta chains presented below share a single source sample, sequenced in a study of blood T cell repertoires in COVID-19. The method was immunoSEQ multiplex PCR; TCRdb's version includes in-frame clones alone and lacks a portion of them. The table lists 30,000 to 45,000 clones, around 90% of them singletons. Material: peripheral blood. The origin of the receptors is a human donor in a cohort sampled during active COVID-19.

The chain links TRBV7-8 to TRBJ1-3; D not certain. The CDR3 is 15 amino acids. V was clipped by 5 bases and J by 0 bases, with 11 bases between them. Per the germline V gene, CDR1 is SGHVS and CDR2 is FQNEAQ. The CDR3 DNA sequence: TGTGCCAGCAGCCCCAGGACTGTCTCTGGAAACACCATATATTTT. Amino acid sequence: CASSPRTVSGNTIYF. Combining the CDR3 with reference TRBV7-8 and TRBJ1-3 gives the whole variable domain GAGVSQSPRYKVAKRGQDVALRCDPISGHVSLFWYQQALGQGPEFLTYFQNEAQLDKSGLPSDRFFAERPEGSVSTLKIQRTQQEDSAVYLCASSPRTVSGNTIYFGEGSWLTVV.

J is TRBJ1-1 and V is TRBV3-1 (or the pseudogene TRBV3-2); D unclear. Germline loops: CDR1 LGHDT, CDR2 YNNKEL (reference sequence). CDR3 length: 22 residues. Trimming pared 3 bases from V and 3 bases from J, leaving 35 bases between. CDR3 region: CASSQDGAQPGESLLLDTEAFF. The CDR3 nucleotides are TGTGCCAGCAGCCAGGACGGAGCACAACCCGGGGAGTCTTTGTTGTTGGACACTGAAGCTTTCTTT.

This clone was picked up one time. The chain has TRBV6-5 and TRBJ2-2, with 8 bases fitting TRBD2. V dropped 7 bases and J dropped 0; count of bases not matched to a gene: 4. From germline, CDR1 is MNHEY and CDR2 SVGAGI. There are 15 residues in the CDR3. The CDR3: CASTTSGTNTGELFF. The CDR3 DNA reads as TGTGCCAGCACAACTAGCGGCACGAACACCGGGGAGCTGTTTTTT.

The V and J genes are TRBV7-6 and TRBJ2-2; TRBD1 might be the D (6 bases). The CDR3 has 15 residues. The germline V gene encodes CDR1 SGHVS and CDR2 FNYEAQ. V lost 5 bases and J lost 7, with 17 bases in between. The CDR3 nucleotides are TGTGCCAGCAGCCCTCTGACAGGAGGAGGCGGGGAGCTGTTTTTT. The encoded protein is CASSPLTGGGGELFF.

This clone was found a few times. The chain links TRBV5-6 to TRBJ2-7; TRBD1 is a possible D gene (6 bases). There are 13 residues in the CDR3. Germline CDR1 SGHDT, CDR2 YYEEEE. V lost 2 bases, J lost 4 bases, and 10 bases lay in between. The CDR3 nucleotides are TGTGCCAGCAGCTTTTGGGGGCGTTACGAGCAGTACTTC. Its translation is CASSFWGRYEQYF.

This chain joins TRBV5-6 and TRBJ1-2, with 7 bases identical to TRBD1. There are 15 residues in the CDR3. Trimming at V came to 0 bases and at J to 4 bases, leaving 6 bases not matched to a gene. Germline V gives CDR1 SGHDT, CDR2 YYEEEE. This CDR3 reads CASSLGAGGSYGYTF. The CDR3 DNA follows: TGTGCCAGCAGCTTGGGGGCAGGGGGTTCCTATGGCTACACCTTC.

The chain employs TRBV9 and TRBJ1-3; D remains ambiguous. The CDR3 spans 16 residues. Per the germline V gene, CDR1 is SGDLS and CDR2 is YYNGEE. V was clipped by 0 bases and J by 0 bases, with 10 bases between them. CDR3 coding DNA: TGTGCCAGCAGCGTAGGACTGGTCCGCTCTGGAAACACCATATATTTT. Residues: CASSVGLVRSGNTIYF.

The chain links TRBV6-5 to TRBJ1-2, with 7 nucleotides matching TRBD1. Germline-derived CDR1 and CDR2 are MNHEY and SVGAGI. The CDR3 spans 13 residues. V lost 5 bases and J lost 6; bases outside the gene matches: 6. CDR3 bases: TGTGCCAGCAGTCGACAGGGTTTGGATGGCTACACCTTC. It codes for CASSRQGLDGYTF.